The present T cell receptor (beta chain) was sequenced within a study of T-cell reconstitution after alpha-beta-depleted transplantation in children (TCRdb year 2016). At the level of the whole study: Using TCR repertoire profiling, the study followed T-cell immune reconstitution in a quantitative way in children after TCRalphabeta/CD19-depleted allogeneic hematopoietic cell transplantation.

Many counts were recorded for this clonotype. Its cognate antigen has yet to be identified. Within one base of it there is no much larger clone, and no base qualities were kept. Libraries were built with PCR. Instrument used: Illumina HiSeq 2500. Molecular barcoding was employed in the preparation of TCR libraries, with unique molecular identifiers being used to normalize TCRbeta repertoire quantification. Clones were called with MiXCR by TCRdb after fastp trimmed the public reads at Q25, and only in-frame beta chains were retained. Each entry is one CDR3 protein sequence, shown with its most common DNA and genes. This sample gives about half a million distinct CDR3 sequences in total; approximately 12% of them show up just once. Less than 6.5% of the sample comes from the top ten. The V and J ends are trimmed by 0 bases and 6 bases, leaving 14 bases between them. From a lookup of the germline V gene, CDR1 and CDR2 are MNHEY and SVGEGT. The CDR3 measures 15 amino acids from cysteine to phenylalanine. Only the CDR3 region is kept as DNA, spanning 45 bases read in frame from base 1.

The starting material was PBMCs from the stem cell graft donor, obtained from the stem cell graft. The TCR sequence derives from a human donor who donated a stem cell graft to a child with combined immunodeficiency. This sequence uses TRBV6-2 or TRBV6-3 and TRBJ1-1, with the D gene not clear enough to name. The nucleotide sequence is TGTGCCAGCAGTTACTCGATTATGTCTGTCCCTGAAGCTTTCTTT. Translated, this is CASSYSIMSVPEAFF.